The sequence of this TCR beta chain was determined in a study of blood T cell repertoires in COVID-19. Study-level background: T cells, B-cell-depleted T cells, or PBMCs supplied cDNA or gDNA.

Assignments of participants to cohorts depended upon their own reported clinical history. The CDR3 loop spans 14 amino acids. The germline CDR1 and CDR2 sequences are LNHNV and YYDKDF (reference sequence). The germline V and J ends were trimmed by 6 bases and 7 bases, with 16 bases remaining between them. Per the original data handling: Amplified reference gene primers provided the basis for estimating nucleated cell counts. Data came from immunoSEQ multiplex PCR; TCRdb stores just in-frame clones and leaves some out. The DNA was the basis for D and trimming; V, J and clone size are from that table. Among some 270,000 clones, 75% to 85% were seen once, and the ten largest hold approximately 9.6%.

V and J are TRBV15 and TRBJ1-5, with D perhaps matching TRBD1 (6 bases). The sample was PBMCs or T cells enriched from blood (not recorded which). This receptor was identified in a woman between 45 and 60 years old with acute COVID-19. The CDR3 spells CATRETGSAQPQHF. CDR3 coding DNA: TGTGCCACCAGGGAAACAGGGAGCGCCCAGCCCCAGCATTTT.